The sequence of this TCR beta chain was determined in a study of patients and donors after allogeneic stem cell transplantation. In TCRdb, the RT-PCR reads were re-called with MiXCR into one record per CDR3 protein. Of 920,000 or so distinct CDR3 sequences in the sample, more than 15% are singletons; the top ten hold 6%. The V end was cut by 4 bases, the J end by 2 bases, with 22 bases between. The germline gives CDR1 SGDLS, CDR2 YYNGEE. The CDR3 is made up of 18 amino acids. This sequence was found in a human donor who was either an allogeneic HSCT recipient or a stem cell or donor lymphocyte infusion donor (not recorded which). It is not recorded whose cells these are; they may come from a transplant donor. What was sequenced was blood, either unsorted or a sorted T cell fraction (not recorded which). The chain uses TRBV9 and TRBJ2-4, with D tentatively TRBD1 (6 bases). The CDR3 nucleotides read TGTGCCAGCAGCCCCTACCCTCGGACAGCAATTTCCAAAAACATTCAGTACTTC. Translation: CASSPYPRTAISKNIQYF. The entire variable domain, with the rest obtained from reference TRBV9 and TRBJ2-4, is as follows: DSGVTQTPKHLITATGQRVTLRCSPRSGDLSVYWYQQSLDQGLQFLIQYYNGEERAKGNILERFSAQQFPDLHSELNLSSLELGDSALYFCASSPYPRTAISKNIQYFGAGTRLSVL.